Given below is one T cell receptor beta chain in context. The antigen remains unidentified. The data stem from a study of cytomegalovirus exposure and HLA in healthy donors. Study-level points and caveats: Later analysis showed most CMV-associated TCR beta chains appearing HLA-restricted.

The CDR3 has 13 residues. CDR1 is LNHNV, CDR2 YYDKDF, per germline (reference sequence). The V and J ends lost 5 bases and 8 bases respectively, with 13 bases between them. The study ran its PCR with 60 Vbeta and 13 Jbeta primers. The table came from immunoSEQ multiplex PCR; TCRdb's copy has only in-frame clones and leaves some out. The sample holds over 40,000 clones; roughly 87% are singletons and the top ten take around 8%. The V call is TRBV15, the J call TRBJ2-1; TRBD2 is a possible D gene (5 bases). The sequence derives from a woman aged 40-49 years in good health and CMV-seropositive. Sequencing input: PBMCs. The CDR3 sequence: CATSGSSAYEQFF. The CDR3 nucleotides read TGTGCCACCAGCGGGAGTAGTGCGTATGAGCAGTTCTTC.